This TCR beta chain was retrieved from a study of T-cell reconstitution after alpha-beta-depleted transplantation in children. This clonotype was counted many times. Unique molecular identifiers were incorporated into the prepared TCRbeta library. A single record per CDR3 protein comes from TCRdb applying MiXCR to the PCR reads. The sample lists some 490,000 distinct CDR3 sequences; under 15% were seen once. The CDR3 length is 17 residues. The germline V gene has CDR1 MNHNS and CDR2 SASEGT. J was trimmed by 0 bases and V by 5 bases; bases with no gene match: 9. The source material was PBMCs from the stem cell graft donor, sampled from the stem cell graft. The sequence was obtained from a human donor who donated a stem cell graft to a child with combined immunodeficiency. The V and J genes are TRBV6-1 and TRBJ1-3; 8 bases agree with TRBD1. In nucleotides, the CDR3 is TGTGCCAGCAGTCGAACCCTAGGGACAGGCTCTGGAAACACCATATATTTT. As protein: CASSRTLGTGSGNTIYF.